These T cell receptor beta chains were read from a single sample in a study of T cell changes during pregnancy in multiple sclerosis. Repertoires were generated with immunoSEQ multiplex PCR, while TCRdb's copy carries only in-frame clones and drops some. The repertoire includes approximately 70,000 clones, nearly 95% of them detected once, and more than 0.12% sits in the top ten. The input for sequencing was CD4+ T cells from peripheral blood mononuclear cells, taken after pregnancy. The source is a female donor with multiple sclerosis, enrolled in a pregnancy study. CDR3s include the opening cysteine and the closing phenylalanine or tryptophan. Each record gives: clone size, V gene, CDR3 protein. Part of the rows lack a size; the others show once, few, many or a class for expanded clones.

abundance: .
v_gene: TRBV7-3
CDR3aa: CASSQTTGTEQYF

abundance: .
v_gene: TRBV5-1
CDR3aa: CASSFETLAGTYEQYF

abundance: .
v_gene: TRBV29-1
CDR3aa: CSVVRGGDGGYTF

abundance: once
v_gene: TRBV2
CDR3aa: CASSERTSIHEQYF

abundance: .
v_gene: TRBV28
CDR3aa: CASIGTSGNLAKNIQYF

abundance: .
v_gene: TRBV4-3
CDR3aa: CASSQDLLAVYNEQFF

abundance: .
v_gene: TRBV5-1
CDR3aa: CASSLGDSQQKLFF

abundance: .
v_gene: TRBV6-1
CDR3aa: CASSGGTGGTDTQYF

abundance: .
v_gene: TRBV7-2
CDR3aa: CASSPPSGRASEQYF

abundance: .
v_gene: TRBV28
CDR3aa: CASSLSGYGANGYTF

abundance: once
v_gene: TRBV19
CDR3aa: CATMDRTYNEQFF

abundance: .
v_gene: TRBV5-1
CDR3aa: CASSPGFSGSTGEQYF

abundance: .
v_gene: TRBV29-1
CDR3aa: CSVFGQGEREQFF

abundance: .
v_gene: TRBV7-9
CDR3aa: CASSLDFPRSGNTIYF

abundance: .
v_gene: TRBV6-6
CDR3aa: CASSYDREAQPQHF

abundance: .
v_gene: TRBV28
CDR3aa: CASSLRAGRQETQYF

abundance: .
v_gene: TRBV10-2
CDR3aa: CASARQAEQYF

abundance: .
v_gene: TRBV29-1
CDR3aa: CSAGQGNTEAFF

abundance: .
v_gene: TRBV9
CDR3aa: CASSPVGRTGAFF

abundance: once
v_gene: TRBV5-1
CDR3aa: CASSLGQASSYEQYF

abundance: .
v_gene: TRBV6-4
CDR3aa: CASSDKIMGGGYEQYF

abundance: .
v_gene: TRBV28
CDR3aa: CASSLPQYNEQFF

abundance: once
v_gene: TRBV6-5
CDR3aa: CASSWDRVADTQYF

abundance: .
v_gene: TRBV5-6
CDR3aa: CASSLDGGDTIYF

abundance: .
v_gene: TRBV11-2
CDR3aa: CASSLLAGGPYEQYF

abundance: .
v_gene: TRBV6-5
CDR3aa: CATGTGPYEQYF

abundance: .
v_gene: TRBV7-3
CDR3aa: CASSLSGATEAFF

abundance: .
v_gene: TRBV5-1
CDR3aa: CASSLWGTETQYF

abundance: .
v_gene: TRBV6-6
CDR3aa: CASREQANEQYF

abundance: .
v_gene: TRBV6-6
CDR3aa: CASSYSERGLNQPQHF

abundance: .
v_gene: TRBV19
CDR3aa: CASQDRGKPYEQYF